This entry is about one TCR beta chain. This CDR3 spans 18 amino acids. Germline loops: CDR1 KGHSH, CDR2 LQKENI. V lost 4 bases to trimming and J lost 3 bases; unmatched junction nucleotides: 14. Some clones are missing from TCRdb's copy, which holds only in-frame ones; the method was immunoSEQ multiplex PCR. The sample lists around 45,000 clones, 55% to 80% occurring once. The data were obtained in a study of radiotherapy plus CTLA-4 blockade in lung cancer. CTLA-4 blockade using ipilimumab, together with focal radiation, was received by patients with chemo-refractory metastatic non-small-cell lung cancer.

Sequencing used peripheral blood, obtained from a patient treated with radiotherapy plus ipilimumab. This rearrangement joins TRBV18 to TRBJ2-1; 8 nucleotides line up with TRBD1. This receptor was obtained from a human donor with non-small cell lung cancer who had a partial response to radiotherapy plus ipilimumab. CDR3 residues: CASSQTGTGLPSYNEQFF. The CDR3 bases are TGTGCCAGCTCACAGACTGGGACAGGATTACCGAGCTACAATGAGCAGTTCTTC. Together with reference TRBV18 and TRBJ2-1, the CDR3 gives the full variable domain: NAGVMQNPRHLVRRRGQEARLRCSPMKGHSHVYWYRQLPEEGLKFMVYLQKENIIDESGMPKERFSAEFPKEGPSILRIQQVVRGDSAAYFCASSQTGTGLPSYNEQFFGPGTRLTVL.